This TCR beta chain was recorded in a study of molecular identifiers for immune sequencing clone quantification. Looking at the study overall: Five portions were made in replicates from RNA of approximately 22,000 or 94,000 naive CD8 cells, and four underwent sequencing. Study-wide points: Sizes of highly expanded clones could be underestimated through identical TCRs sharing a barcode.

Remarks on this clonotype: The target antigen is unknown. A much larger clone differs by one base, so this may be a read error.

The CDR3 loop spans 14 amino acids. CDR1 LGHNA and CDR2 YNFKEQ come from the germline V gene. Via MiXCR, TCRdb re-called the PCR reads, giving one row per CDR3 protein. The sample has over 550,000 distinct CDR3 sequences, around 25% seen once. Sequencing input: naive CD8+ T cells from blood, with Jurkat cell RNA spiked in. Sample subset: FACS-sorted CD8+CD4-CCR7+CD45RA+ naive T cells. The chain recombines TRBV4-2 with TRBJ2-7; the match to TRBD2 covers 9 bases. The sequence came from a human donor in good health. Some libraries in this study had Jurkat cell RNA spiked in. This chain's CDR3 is CSSSQEIAGDEQYF. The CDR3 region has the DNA TGTTCCAGCAGCCAAGAAATAGCGGGGGACGAGCAGTACTTC.